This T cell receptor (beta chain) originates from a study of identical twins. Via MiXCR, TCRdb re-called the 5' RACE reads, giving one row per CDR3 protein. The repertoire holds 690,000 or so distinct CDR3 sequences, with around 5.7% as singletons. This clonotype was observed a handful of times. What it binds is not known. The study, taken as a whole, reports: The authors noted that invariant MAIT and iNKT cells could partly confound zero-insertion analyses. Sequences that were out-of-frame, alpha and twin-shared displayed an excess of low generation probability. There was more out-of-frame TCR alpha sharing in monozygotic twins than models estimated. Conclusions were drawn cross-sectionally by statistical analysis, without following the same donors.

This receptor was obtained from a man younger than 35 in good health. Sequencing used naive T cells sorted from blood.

CDR3 residues: CASSVLGTQYF. CDR3 DNA: TGTGCCAGCAGTGTTTTAGGGACGCAGTATTTT. This chain connects TRBV6-1 to TRBJ2-3; D uncertain. Trimming left V 4 bases short and J 9 bases short, with 8 bases between. CDR3 length equals 11 residues. Per germline, CDR1 MNHNS and CDR2 SASEGT.